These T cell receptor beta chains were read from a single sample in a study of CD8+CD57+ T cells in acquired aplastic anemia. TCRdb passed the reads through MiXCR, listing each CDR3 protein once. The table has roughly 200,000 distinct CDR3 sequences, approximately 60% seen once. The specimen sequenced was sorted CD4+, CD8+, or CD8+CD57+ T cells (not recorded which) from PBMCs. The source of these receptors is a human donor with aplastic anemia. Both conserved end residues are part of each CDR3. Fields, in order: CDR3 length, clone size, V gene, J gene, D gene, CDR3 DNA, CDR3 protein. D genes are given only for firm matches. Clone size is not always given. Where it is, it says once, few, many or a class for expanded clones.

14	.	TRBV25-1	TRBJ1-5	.	TGTGCCATCCCTCAGGGTGGAAGCAATCAGCCCCAGCATTTT	CAIPQGGSNQPQHF
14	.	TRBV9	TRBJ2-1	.	TGTGCCAGCAGCGTAGGGGACGACTACAATGAGCAGTTCTTC	CASSVGDDYNEQFF
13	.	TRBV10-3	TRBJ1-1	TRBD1	TGTGCCACGGGACAGGGAGCGAAAACTGAAGCTTTCTTT	CATGQGAKTEAFF
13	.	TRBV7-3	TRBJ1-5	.	TGTGCCAGCAGTGACGGGGGATTAGGGCCCCAGCATTTT	CASSDGGLGPQHF
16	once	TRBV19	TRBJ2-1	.	TGTGCCAGTAGTATTTACGGGGGAATGATGGACAATGAGCAGTTCTTC	CASSIYGGMMDNEQFF
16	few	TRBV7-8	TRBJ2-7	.	TGTGCCAGCAGCTTGAGGCAGACTGGGATCTCCTACGAGCAGTACTTC	CASSLRQTGISYEQYF
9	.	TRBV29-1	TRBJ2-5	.	TGCAGCGTTGGAGAGACCCAGTACTTC	CSVGETQYF
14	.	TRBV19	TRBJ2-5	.	TGTGCCACGAGTCGGGCGGCAACTCAAGAGACCCAGTACTTC	CATSRAATQETQYF
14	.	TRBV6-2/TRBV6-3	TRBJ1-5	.	TGTGCCAGCAGCGCCCAGTTCTCTCTTCAGCCCCAGCATTTT	CASSAQFSLQPQHF
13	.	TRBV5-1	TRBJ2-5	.	TGCGCCAGCAGGAACAGAGACCAAGAGACCCAGTACTTC	CASRNRDQETQYF
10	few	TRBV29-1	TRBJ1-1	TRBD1	TGCAGCGTACGGGACAGTGAAGCTTTCTTT	CSVRDSEAFF
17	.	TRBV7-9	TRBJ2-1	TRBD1	TGTGCCAGCAGCTTCGGGACCGGGACAGGGGTAGGCAATGAGCAGTTCTTC	CASSFGTGTGVGNEQFF
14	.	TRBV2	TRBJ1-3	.	TGTGCCAGCAGTGTTGGAGGGGTAGGAAACACCATATATTTT	CASSVGGVGNTIYF
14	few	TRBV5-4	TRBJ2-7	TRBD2	TGTGCCAGCAACCTAGCGGGAAACTTCTACGAGCAGTACTTC	CASNLAGNFYEQYF
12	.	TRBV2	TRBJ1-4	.	TGTGCCAGCAGGGGACGGGATGAAAAACTGTTTTTT	CASRGRDEKLFF
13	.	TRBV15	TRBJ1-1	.	TGTGCCACCAGTATCGACCTGAACACTGAAGCTTTCTTT	CATSIDLNTEAFF
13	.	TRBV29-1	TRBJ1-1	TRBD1	TGCAGCGTTCTACGGGACAGGGCGGAGAAAGCTTTCTTT	CSVLRDRAEKAFF
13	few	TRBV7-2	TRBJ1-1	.	TGTGCCAGCAGCTTGCCGGGGACGCCAGGGGCTTTCTTT	CASSLPGTPGAFF
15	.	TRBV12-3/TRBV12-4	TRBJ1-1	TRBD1	TGTGCCAGCAGCTCGCTAGGGACAGGGAACACTGAAGCTTTCTTT	CASSSLGTGNTEAFF
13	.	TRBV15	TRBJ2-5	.	TGTGCCACCAGCAGAGGCTGGGAAATTGGATCGTACTTC	CATSRGWEIGSYF
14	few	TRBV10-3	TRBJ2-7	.	TGTGCCACCCAGGTGGGTGACGGCTTCTACGAGCAGTACTTC	CATQVGDGFYEQYF
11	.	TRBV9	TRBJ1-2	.	TGTGCCAGCAGCTCGTGGCCAGACCACACCTTC	CASSSWPDHTF
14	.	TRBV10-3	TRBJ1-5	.	TGTGCCATCAGCCAGGGAGATAGCAATCAGCCCCAGCATTTT	CAISQGDSNQPQHF
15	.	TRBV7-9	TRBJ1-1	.	TGTGCCAGTAGTATAGTGGCGGGTTCCAACACTGAAGCTTTCTTT	CASSIVAGSNTEAFF
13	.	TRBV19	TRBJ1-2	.	TGTGCCAGTAATTCCGGGGGCGGCTATGGCTACACCTTC	CASNSGGGYGYTF
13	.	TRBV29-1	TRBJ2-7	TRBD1	TGCAGCGTCCGGACAGGGGAGTCCTACGAGCAGTACTTC	CSVRTGESYEQYF
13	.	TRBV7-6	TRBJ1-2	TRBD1	TGTGCCAGCAACCTCCCGGGACAGGGTAGCTACACCTTC	CASNLPGQGSYTF
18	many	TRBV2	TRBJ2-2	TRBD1	TGTGCCAGCAATGTGGCGGGTCAGGGGGCAGGGAACACCGGGGAGCTGTTTTTT	CASNVAGQGAGNTGELFF
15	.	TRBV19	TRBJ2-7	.	TGTGCCAGTAGTATGGCAGGGATAGGCTCCTACGAGCAGTACTTC	CASSMAGIGSYEQYF
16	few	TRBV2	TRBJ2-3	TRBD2	TGTGCCAGCACGCACGGGACTAGCGGGAAGACAGATACGCAGTATTTT	CASTHGTSGKTDTQYF
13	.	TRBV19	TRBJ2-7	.	TGTGCCAGTAGTATGGATGCGGGGTACGAGCAGTACTTC	CASSMDAGYEQYF
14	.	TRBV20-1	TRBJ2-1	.	TGCAGTGCGAGACGGGGGAGTCCGTACAATGAGCAGTTCTTC	CSARRGSPYNEQFF
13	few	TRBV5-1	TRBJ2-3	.	TGTGCCAGCAGCTTAGGATCCTCACCCCCGCAGTATTTT	CASSLGSSPPQYF
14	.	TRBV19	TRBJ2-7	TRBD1	TGTGCCAGTAGGGACCGGACAGGGGAGTACGAGCAGTACTTC	CASRDRTGEYEQYF
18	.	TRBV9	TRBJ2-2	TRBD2	TGTGCCAGCAGCCTCCGACTAGCGGGGTCCCTCTCCACCGGGGAGCTGTTTTTT	CASSLRLAGSLSTGELFF
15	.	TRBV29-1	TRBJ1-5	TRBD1	TGCAGCGTGGACCGACAGGGAACCCTACCTCAGCCCCAGCATTTT	CSVDRQGTLPQPQHF
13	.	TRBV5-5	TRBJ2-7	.	TGCGCCAGCAGCTTCTCGGGTGCCCACGAGCAGTACTTC	CASSFSGAHEQYF
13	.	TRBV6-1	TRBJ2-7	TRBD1	TGTGCCAGCAGTGCAAGGGGGCCCTACGAGCAGTACTTC	CASSARGPYEQYF
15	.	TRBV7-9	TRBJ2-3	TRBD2	TGTGCCAGCAGTAGCGGGAGCCGGGGCACAGATACGCAGTATTTT	CASSSGSRGTDTQYF
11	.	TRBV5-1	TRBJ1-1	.	TGCGCCAGCAGCTTCGGGGATAGGGCTTTCTTT	CASSFGDRAFF
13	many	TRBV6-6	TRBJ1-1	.	TGTGCCAGCCCACCCTCGAGGAGCGCTGAAGCTTTCTTT	CASPPSRSAEAFF
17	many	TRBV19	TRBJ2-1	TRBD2	TGTGCCAGTAGTATGGGAAGCGGGGGGGCCTCCTACAATGAGCAGTTCTTC	CASSMGSGGASYNEQFF
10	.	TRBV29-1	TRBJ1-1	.	TGCAGCGTTGTTGCGGTTGAAGCTTTCTTT	CSVVAVEAFF
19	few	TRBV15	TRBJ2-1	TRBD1	TGTGCCACCAGCAGCTCCAGGTCGGGACAGGGAAATACCTACAATGAGCAGTTCTTC	CATSSSRSGQGNTYNEQFF
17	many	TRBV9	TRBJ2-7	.	TGTGCCAGCAGCGTAGGCCCTTCTGGGGGATTAAAGTACGAGCAGTACTTC	CASSVGPSGGLKYEQYF
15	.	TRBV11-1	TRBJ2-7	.	TGTGCCAGCAGCCCCCGCCCGTGGGGGACCTACGAGCAGTACTTC	CASSPRPWGTYEQYF
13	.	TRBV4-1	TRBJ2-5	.	TGCGCCAGCAGCGCTCGGGGGGCGGAGACCCAGTACTTC	CASSARGAETQYF
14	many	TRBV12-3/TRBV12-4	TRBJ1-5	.	TGTGCCAGCAGTTTAGCATCCGGTTATCAGCCCCAGCATTTT	CASSLASGYQPQHF
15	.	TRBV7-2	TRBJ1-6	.	TGTGCCAGCAGCTTAGTAGCAGGGGCTGGGTCACCCCTCCACTTT	CASSLVAGAGSPLHF
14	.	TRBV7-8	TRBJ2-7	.	TGTGCCAGCAGCTTAGCGCGTGTGGGTAGCGAGCAGTACTTC	CASSLARVGSEQYF
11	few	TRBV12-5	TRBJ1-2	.	TGTGCTAGTGCCCAGGGTTATGGCTACACCTTC	CASAQGYGYTF